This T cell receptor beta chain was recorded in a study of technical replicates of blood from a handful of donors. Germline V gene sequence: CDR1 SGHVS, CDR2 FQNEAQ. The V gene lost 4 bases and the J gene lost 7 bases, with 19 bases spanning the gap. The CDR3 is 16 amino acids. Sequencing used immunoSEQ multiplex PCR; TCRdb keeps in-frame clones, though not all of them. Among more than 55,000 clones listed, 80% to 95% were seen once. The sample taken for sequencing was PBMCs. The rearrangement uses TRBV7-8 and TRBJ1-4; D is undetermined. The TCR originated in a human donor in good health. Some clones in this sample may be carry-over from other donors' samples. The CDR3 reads CASSSRPAGFLEKLFF. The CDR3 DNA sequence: TGTGCCAGCAGCTCACGCCCGGCGGGGTTTCTTGAAAAACTGTTTTTT.